This T cell receptor beta chain was sequenced during a study of cytomegalovirus exposure and HLA in healthy donors. Overall study results and limits: According to an earlier analysis, most TCR beta V segments yielded productive rearrangements about 87% or about 30% of the time.

Whereas donors were nominally healthy upon sampling, unrecorded immune exposures were probable. PCR employed 60 Vbeta and 13 Jbeta primers. Here immunoSEQ multiplex PCR was the method, and the copy in TCRdb shows in-frame clones only, minus some. The table for this sample gives 100,000 to 150,000 clones. As for this clone: Its target is not known.

V gave up 1 base and J gave up 8 bases, with 9 bases separating them. The CDR3 loop spans 12 amino acids. Looked up from germline, CDR1 is MNHNS and CDR2 is SASEGT. This sequence joins TRBV6-1 and TRBJ2-7; maybe TRBD1 (6 bases). The sequencing sample was made of PBMCs. The sequence was obtained from a man aged 35-49 years in good health and CMV-seronegative. CDR3 residues: CASSEGQGQQYF. Written as DNA, the CDR3 is TGTGCCAGCAGTGAAGGTCAGGGGCAGCAGTACTTC.